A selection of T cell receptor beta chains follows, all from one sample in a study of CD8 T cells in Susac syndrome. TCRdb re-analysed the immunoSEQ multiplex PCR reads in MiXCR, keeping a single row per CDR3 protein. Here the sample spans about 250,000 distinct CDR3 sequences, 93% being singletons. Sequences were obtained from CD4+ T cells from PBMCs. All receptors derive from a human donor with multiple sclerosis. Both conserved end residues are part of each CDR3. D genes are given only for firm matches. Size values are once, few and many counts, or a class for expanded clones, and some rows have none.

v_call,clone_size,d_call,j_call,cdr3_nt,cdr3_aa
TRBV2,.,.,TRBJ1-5,TGTGCCAGCATGCCGACCCCCAACCCAAATCAGCCCCAGCATTTT,CASMPTPNPNQPQHF
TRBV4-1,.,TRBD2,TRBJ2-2,TGCGCCAGCAGCACACTAGCGGGGGGGCTTCCCGGGGAGCTGTTTTTT,CASSTLAGGLPGELFF
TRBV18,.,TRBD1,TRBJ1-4,TGTGCCAGCTCACCCCGACTGGGTCTGGGACAGGGTTTGGAAAAACTGTTTTTT,CASSPRLGLGQGLEKLFF
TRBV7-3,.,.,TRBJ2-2,TGTGCCAGCAGCATAACCGGGACCGGGGAGCTGTTTTTT,CASSITGTGELFF
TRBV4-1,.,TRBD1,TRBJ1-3,TGCGCCAGCAGCCAAGATAGGAGTGGAGGACAGGGATACACCATATATTTT,CASSQDRSGGQGYTIYF
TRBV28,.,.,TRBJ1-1,TGTGCCAGCAGGACTATGACAGTGAACACTGAAGCTTTCTTT,CASRTMTVNTEAFF
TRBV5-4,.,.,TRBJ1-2,TGTGCCAGCAGCTTAGTTGATAGTGGCTATGGCTACACCTTC,CASSLVDSGYGYTF
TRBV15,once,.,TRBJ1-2,TGTGCCACCAGCAGAGATGAGTATGGCTACACCTTC,CATSRDEYGYTF
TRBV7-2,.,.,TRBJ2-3,TGTGCCAGCCAAGAGCGAGATACGCAGTATTTT,CASQERDTQYF
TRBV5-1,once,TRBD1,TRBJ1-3,TGCGCCAGCAGTTTTACAGGGGACGCAGGAAACACCATATATTTT,CASSFTGDAGNTIYF
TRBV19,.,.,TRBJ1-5,TGTGCCAGTAGTATCGGCAGGGGAAACAATCAGCCCCAGCATTTT,CASSIGRGNNQPQHF
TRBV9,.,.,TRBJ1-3,TGTGCCAGCAGCGTACGGGGCGACTCTGGAAACACCATATATTTT,CASSVRGDSGNTIYF
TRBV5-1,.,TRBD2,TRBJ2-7,TGCGCCAGCAGCTTTACCCGGACTAGCGGGGCCTACGAGCAGTACTTC,CASSFTRTSGAYEQYF
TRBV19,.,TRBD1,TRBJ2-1,TGTGCCAGTAGTCCATCGGGACAGGGCTACAATGAGCAGTTCTTC,CASSPSGQGYNEQFF
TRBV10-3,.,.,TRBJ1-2,TGTGCCATCAGTGCACAAATGGCCGGAAACTATGGCTACACCTTC,CAISAQMAGNYGYTF
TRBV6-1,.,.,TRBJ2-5,TGTGCCAGCAGTGACAGGGGCGCTGGTCAAGAGACCCAGTACTTC,CASSDRGAGQETQYF
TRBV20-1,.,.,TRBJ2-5,TGCAGTGCTCTTGGCAGGATTGAGACCCAGTACTTC,CSALGRIETQYF
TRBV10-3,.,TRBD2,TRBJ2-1,TGTGCCATCGCTTTCGGAGCGGGAGGGAGCTCCTACAATGAGCAGTTCTTC,CAIAFGAGGSSYNEQFF
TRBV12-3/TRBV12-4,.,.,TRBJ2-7,TGTGCCAGCAAGGGGCGGAAATACGAGCAGTACTTC,CASKGRKYEQYF
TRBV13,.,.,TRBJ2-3,TGTGCCAGCAGCTTAGGTCCCCGCACAGATACGCAGTATTTT,CASSLGPRTDTQYF
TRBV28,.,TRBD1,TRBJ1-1,TGTGCCAGCAGTTTATATGATATGAGGGGGCCTTCTGAAGCTTTCTTT,CASSLYDMRGPSEAFF
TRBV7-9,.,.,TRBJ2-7,TGTGCCAGCAGCGGTACAGGGAGCTCCCATAGGGGCGAGCAGTACTTC,CASSGTGSSHRGEQYF
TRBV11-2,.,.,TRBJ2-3,TGTGCCAGCAGCATCAAAGGCCGGTCCACAGATACGCAGTATTTT,CASSIKGRSTDTQYF
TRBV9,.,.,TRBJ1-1,TGTGCCAGCAGCGTAGAGGGGTCATGGAACACTGAAGCTTTCTTT,CASSVEGSWNTEAFF
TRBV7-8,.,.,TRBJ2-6,TGTGCCAGCAGCTTCCGGGAGGGGGCCAACGTCCTGACTTTC,CASSFREGANVLTF
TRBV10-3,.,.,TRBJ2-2,TGTGCCATCAGTGCGGCAGGAGAAACCGGGGAGCTGTTTTTT,CAISAAGETGELFF
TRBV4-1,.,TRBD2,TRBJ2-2,TGCGCCAGCAGCCAAGTCAGACGGACTAGCGGGAAAGCCGGGGAGCTGTTTTTT,CASSQVRRTSGKAGELFF
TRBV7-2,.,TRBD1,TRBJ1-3,TGTGCCAGCAGCTTTACAGGGGGCTGGTCTGGAAACACCATATATTTT,CASSFTGGWSGNTIYF
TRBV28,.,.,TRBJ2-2,TGTGCCAGCAGTTTAAGGTTCTACACCGGGGAGCTGTTTTTT,CASSLRFYTGELFF
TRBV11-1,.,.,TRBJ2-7,TGTGCCAGCAGCTTGGGCGGGACAGAAGCCTACGAGCAGTACTTC,CASSLGGTEAYEQYF
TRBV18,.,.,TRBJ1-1,TGTGCCAGCTCACCAGAAATGAACACTGAAGCTTTCTTT,CASSPEMNTEAFF
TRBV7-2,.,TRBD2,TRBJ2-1,TGTGCCAGCAGCTCTACTAGCGGCGTGAATTCCTACAATGAGCAGTTCTTC,CASSSTSGVNSYNEQFF
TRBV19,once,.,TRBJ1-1,TGTGCCAGTAGTATTTTATTGGAGACTGAAGCTTTCTTT,CASSILLETEAFF
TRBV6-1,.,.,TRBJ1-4,TGTGCCAGCAGTGAAAACTGGCGGGAAAAACTGTTTTTT,CASSENWREKLFF
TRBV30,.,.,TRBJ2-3,TGTGCCTGGAGTCCCTTCCTGGTTCCGGGTGGGGCAGATACGCAGTATTTT,CAWSPFLVPGGADTQYF
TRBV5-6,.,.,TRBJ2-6,TGTGCCAGCAGCTTTCTTCTGGCGAGCCTCTCTGGGGCCAACGTCCTGACTTTC,CASSFLLASLSGANVLTF
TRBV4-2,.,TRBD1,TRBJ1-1,TGTGCCAGCAGCCAAGATAAAGGACAGGGGAACACTGAAGCTTTCTTT,CASSQDKGQGNTEAFF
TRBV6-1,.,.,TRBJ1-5,TGTGCCAGCAGTGAAGTTCCAGAATATCAGCCCCAGCATTTT,CASSEVPEYQPQHF
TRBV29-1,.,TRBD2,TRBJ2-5,TGCAGCGTTGAAGTGGCGGGAGCAGAGACCCAGTACTTC,CSVEVAGAETQYF
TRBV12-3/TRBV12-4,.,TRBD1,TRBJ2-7,TGTGCCAGCAGTCGGACAGGGGTCTCCTACGAGCAGTACTTC,CASSRTGVSYEQYF
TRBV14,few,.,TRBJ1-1,TGTGCCAGCAGCCCCCGTCTGGACACTGAAGCTTTCTTT,CASSPRLDTEAFF
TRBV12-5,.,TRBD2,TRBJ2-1,TGTGCTAGTGGTTTGGTACCCTTAGGGAGCGGGGGGTCTGGCTACAATGAGCAGTTCTTC,CASGLVPLGSGGSGYNEQFF
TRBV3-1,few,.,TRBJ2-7,TGTGCCAGCAGCCAATCCTACGAGCAGTACTTC,CASSQSYEQYF
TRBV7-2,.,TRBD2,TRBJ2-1,TGTGCCAGCAGCTTAGCACCCCCCGGGACTAGCGGGAGAATATTCTTC,CASSLAPPGTSGRIFF
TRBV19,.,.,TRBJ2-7,TGTGCCAGTAGTGGGCGCGGGGACCGGCAGTACTTC,CASSGRGDRQYF
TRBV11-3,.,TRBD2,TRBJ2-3,TGTGCCAGCAGCTCCGGGACTAGCGGGAAGGCAGATACGCAGTATTTT,CASSSGTSGKADTQYF